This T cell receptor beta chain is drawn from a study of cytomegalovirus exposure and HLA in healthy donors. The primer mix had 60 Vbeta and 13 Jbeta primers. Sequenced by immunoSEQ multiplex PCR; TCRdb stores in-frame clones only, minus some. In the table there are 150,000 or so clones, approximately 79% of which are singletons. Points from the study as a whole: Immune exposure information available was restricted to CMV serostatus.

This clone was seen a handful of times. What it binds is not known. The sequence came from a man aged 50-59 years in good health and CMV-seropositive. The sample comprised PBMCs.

In DNA, the CDR3 is TGTGCCAGCAGCTTCGGCCAGGGGGCGAATGGCTACACCTTC. Amino acid sequence: CASSFGQGANGYTF. The chain uses TRBV5-6 and TRBJ1-2, with 8 bases lining up with TRBD1. V shed 2 bases, J shed 6 bases, and the junction held 6 bases outside the gene matches. Germline assignment: CDR1 SGHDT and CDR2 YYEEEE. The length of the CDR3 is 14 residues.